This record covers a single TCR beta chain. Its target is unknown. This CDR3 spans 21 amino acids. These data come from a study of cytomegalovirus exposure and HLA in healthy donors. For the study at large: Among about 200 million T cells, an earlier analysis found roughly 120 million unique TCR beta sequences.

The primer mix had 60 Vbeta and 13 Jbeta primers. TCRdb's table, derived via immunoSEQ multiplex PCR, lists solely in-frame clones and lacks some. The table shows roughly 100,000 clones, with roughly 77% occurring only once. Study-level results: A later analysis, which compared TCR beta chains of equal frequency, found the HLA-associated ones more clonally expanded.

This chain connects TRBV21-1 to TRBJ1-3; the table's D call of TRBD1 was not tested on the DNA. TRBV21-1 is designated a pseudogene. The clonotype comes from a woman aged 18-35 years in good health and CMV-seropositive. The sample taken for sequencing was PBMCs. CDR3 in amino acids: CARGCFLYKSGQVNSGNTIYF. CDR3 nucleotide sequence: TGTGCCCGCGGGTGCTTCCTCTATAAGTCGGGACAGGTGAACTCTGGAAACACCATATATTTT.